A single sample is the source of the 32 T cell receptor beta chains below, sequenced in a study of identical twins. TCRdb passed the 5' RACE reads through MiXCR, listing each CDR3 protein once. The sample has about 900,000 distinct CDR3 sequences, approximately 13% seen once. The data were also submitted as part of a second study, on yellow fever vaccine responses in identical twins.

The sample consisted of PBMCs. Receptors were obtained from a young woman in good health.

This clonotype showed up just a few times. This chain links TRBV9 with TRBJ2-2; TRBD1 aligns across 9 bases. The CDR3 is 16 amino acids. CDR1 is SGDLS and CDR2 is YYNGEE in the germline V gene. V shed 1 base and J 1 base; nucleotides not matched to a gene: 2. In DNA, the CDR3 is TGTGCCAGCAGCGTAACGGGACAGGGGAACACCGGGGAGCTGTTTTTT. Protein sequence: CASSVTGQGNTGELFF. Looking up the rest from reference TRBV9 and TRBJ2-2 gives the full variable domain: DSGVTQTPKHLITATGQRVTLRCSPRSGDLSVYWYQQSLDQGLQFLIQYYNGEERAKGNILERFSAQQFPDLHSELNLSSLELGDSALYFCASSVTGQGNTGELFFGEGSRLTVL.

This clonotype was detected many times. CDR3 protein: CSAYSGNTIYF. In DNA form, the CDR3 reads TGCAGCGCCTACTCTGGAAACACCATATATTTT. The chain uses TRBV29-1 and TRBJ1-3; D is unresolved. The CDR3 consists of 11 residues. The V gene's germline CDR1 is SQVTM and CDR2 ANQGSEA. V was pared by 7 bases and J by 0 bases, with 4 bases between.

This clonotype was observed a handful of times. V usage is TRBV7-2 and J usage is TRBJ2-7, with D perhaps matching TRBD1 or TRBD2 (5 bases each). V was shortened by 8 bases and J by 0 bases, with 17 bases between the two germline ends. Germline V gene lookup returns CDR1 SGHTA and CDR2 FQGNSA. There are 15 residues in the CDR3. The CDR3 coding sequence is TGTGCCAGCCCCTTAGGGACGGCGAGCTCCTACGAGCAGTACGTC. As protein: CASPLGTASSYEQYV.

This clonotype was detected ten times or more. The rearrangement links TRBV6-5 to TRBJ2-6; D remains ambiguous. The V end was cut by 1 base, the J end by 3 bases, with 7 bases between. Germline values: CDR1 MNHEY, CDR2 SVGAGI. This CDR3 region has 15 residues. The CDR3 loop reads CASSYWASGANVLTF. For the CDR3, the DNA is TGTGCCAGCAGTTACTGGGCGAGTGGGGCCAACGTCCTGACTTTC.

The chain uses TRBV24-1 and TRBJ2-1, with 8 positions matching TRBD2. Unmatched junction bases numbered 5, after V lost 2 bases and J lost 3 bases. The CDR3 is 16 amino acids. Germline V CDR1 and CDR2: KGHDR, SFDVKD. For the CDR3, the DNA is TGTGCCACCAGTGATTCTTGGCTAGCGGGCTACAATGAGCAGTTCTTC. It is translated as CATSDSWLAGYNEQFF.

Here the CDR3 DNA reads TGCAGTGCTAGGCCTAGACTAGCTTCCACCGGGGAGCTGTTTTTT. Translating gives CSARPRLASTGELFF. The chain employs TRBV20-1 and TRBJ2-2, with 7 bases aligning to TRBD2. Looked up from germline, CDR1 is DFQATT and CDR2 is SNEGSKA (reference sequence). The CDR3 has 15 residues. V lost 3 bases to trimming and J lost 4 bases; unmatched junction nucleotides: 8.

To note about this clonotype: A much larger clone sits a single nucleotide away, making a read error possible. Given the absence of the conserved phenylalanine or tryptophan at the CDR3 end, a read error is likely. The rearrangement links TRBV28 to TRBJ2-5; 8 bases are shared with TRBD1. The V gene end was trimmed by 6 bases and the J gene end by 5 bases; junction bases not matched to a gene: 8. This CDR3 comprises 14 residues. Germline V gives CDR1 MDHEN, CDR2 SYDVKM. CDR3 sequence reads: CASSPDRVRETQYL. The DNA of the CDR3 is TGTGCCAGCAGCCCGGACAGGGTAAGGGAGACCCAGTACTTA.

The J gene is TRBJ2-7, the V gene TRBV28; a weak D match, TRBD1 (5 bases). The germline V gene encodes CDR1 MDHEN and CDR2 SYDVKM. Trimming stripped 2 bases from V and 4 bases from J, with 12 bases between. This CDR3 region has 14 residues. CDR3: CASSLPDTSYEQYF. Here the CDR3 DNA reads TGTGCCAGCAGTTTACCGGACACCTCTTACGAGCAGTACTTC.

The V gene is TRBV19, the J gene TRBJ2-2, with 7 bases matching TRBD1. V dropped 3 bases and J dropped 3; count of bases not matched to a gene: 4. The CDR3 is 15 amino acids. Germline V lookup: CDR1 LNHDA, CDR2 SQIVND (reference sequence). The CDR3 here is CASSIKDRDTGELFF. The CDR3 region has the DNA TGTGCCAGTAGTATTAAAGACAGGGACACCGGGGAGCTGTTTTTT.

This chain uses TRBV12-3 or TRBV12-4 with TRBJ2-5; D perhaps matches TRBD1 (6 bases). V dropped 6 bases and J dropped 3 bases, with 14 bases sitting between them. The CDR3 runs 14 residues. The CDR3 DNA is TGTGCCAGCAGCCAAGGCAGGGGAGAAGAGACCCAGTACTTC. Protein sequence: CASSQGRGEETQYF.

This clonotype was seen only a few times. The chain couples TRBV7-6 to TRBJ2-1; 9 bases map to TRBD1. The trim removed 1 base at V and 4 bases at J, leaving 5 bases unmatched. The CDR3 extends over 16 amino acids. Germline V lookup: CDR1 SGHVS, CDR2 FNYEAQ. The CDR3 DNA reads as TGTGCCAGCAGCTTAGGTACAGGGGGCGCATACAATGAGCAGTTCTTC. It specifies CASSLGTGGAYNEQFF.

This clonotype appeared many times. The gene calls are TRBV7-9 and TRBJ2-3, with 7 nucleotides matching TRBD2. This CDR3 has 14 amino acids. With V trimmed by 4 bases and J by 2 bases, 3 bases remained unmatched. Germline CDR1 reads SEHNR; CDR2 reads FQNEAQ (reference sequence). This CDR3 reads CASSSRGVTDTQYF. The CDR3 DNA is TGTGCCAGCAGCTCACGGGGGGTCACAGATACGCAGTATTTT.

V gene TRBV2 combines with J gene TRBJ2-4; possibly TRBD2 for D (6 bases). Trimming cost V 3 bases and J 3 bases, with 9 bases left between them. Germline CDR1 is SNHLY and CDR2 is FYNNEI. This CDR3 contains 14 residues. The CDR3 protein is CASSDTGVKNIQYF. The CDR3 DNA sequence: TGTGCCAGCAGTGATACGGGGGTCAAAAACATTCAGTACTTC.

The rearrangement links TRBV4-1 to TRBJ1-1, with no clear D. Germline V gene data show CDR1 as MGHRA and CDR2 as YSYEKL. This CDR3 contains 14 residues. The germline V and J ends were trimmed by 1 base and 6 bases, with 12 bases remaining between them. CDR3 region: CASSQGPLAPEAFF. CDR3 in DNA: TGCGCCAGCAGCCAAGGGCCGTTAGCCCCTGAAGCTTTCTTT.

The genes are TRBV4-1 and TRBJ2-6, with a weak D call TRBD1 (6 bases). This CDR3 is 19 amino acids long. Germline CDR1 is MGHRA and CDR2 is YSYEKL. The V and J ends lost 4 bases and 0 bases respectively, with 19 bases between them. The CDR3 protein is CASSRQNRDTDSGANVLTF. CDR3 DNA: TGCGCCAGCAGCCGGCAAAACCGGGACACCGACTCTGGGGCCAACGTCCTGACTTTC.

This clonotype was detected only a few times. Written as DNA, the CDR3 is TGTGCCAGCAGCCTCGTGGGCCGCAATGAAAAACTGTTTTTT. Protein: CASSLVGRNEKLFF. This chain connects TRBV6-2 or TRBV6-3 to TRBJ1-4; D not certain. V shed 6 bases and J shed 5 bases, with 13 bases lying between them. Germline V gives CDR1 MNHEY, CDR2 SVGEGT. CDR3 size: 14 residues.

The table lists this clonotype with many counts. This chain links TRBV7-9 with TRBJ1-5; D unresolved. V lost 6 bases, J lost 2 bases, and 11 bases lay in between. The CDR3 extends over 14 amino acids. Germline V gene data show CDR1 as SEHNR and CDR2 as FQNEAQ (reference sequence). CDR3 in amino acids: CASSSRNGNQPQHF. Here the CDR3 DNA reads TGTGCCAGCAGTTCCCGGAATGGCAATCAGCCCCAGCATTTT.

This chain connects TRBV2 to TRBJ2-4, with a tentative D call TRBD1 (5 bases). This CDR3 contains 17 residues. The germline gives CDR1 SNHLY, CDR2 FYNNEI. V was clipped by 5 bases and J by 6 bases, with 23 bases between them. The CDR3 protein is CASSSMQGWPFLNIQYF. DNA of the CDR3: TGTGCCAGCAGTTCCATGCAGGGTTGGCCATTTCTAAACATTCAGTACTTC.

This clonotype has a count of ten or more. V usage is TRBV29-1 and J usage is TRBJ2-5; 7 nucleotides align to TRBD1. Germline V lookup: CDR1 SQVTM, CDR2 ANQGSEA. This CDR3 is 14 amino acids long. V trimming: 7 bases; J trimming: 3 bases; junction bases outside the gene matches: 11. The CDR3 bases are TGCAGCGCCACGGGACAGATAACGAAAGAGACCCAGTACTTC. This sequence encodes CSATGQITKETQYF.

This sequence joins TRBV28 and TRBJ2-7; weak D call: TRBD2 (6 bases). Germline V lookup: CDR1 MDHEN, CDR2 SYDVKM. The CDR3 loop spans 15 amino acids. With 3 bases removed from V and 3 bases from J, the gap between germline ends came to 15 bases. The CDR3 nucleotides read TGTGCCAGCAGTTTCGGCGGGGAAGAAATCTACGAGCAGTACGTC. This sequence encodes CASSFGGEEIYEQYV.

This clonotype showed up many times. The chain employs TRBV12-3 or TRBV12-4 and TRBJ2-3; D is possibly TRBD1 (5 bases). The CDR3 covers 14 residues. V was shortened by 7 bases and J by 3 bases, with 14 bases between the two germline ends. The CDR3 sequence: CASTLRQGTDTQYF. The DNA for the CDR3 is TGTGCCAGCACTTTGCGGCAGGGAACAGATACGCAGTATTTT.

This clonotype was seen a few times. V gene TRBV9 combines with J gene TRBJ2-2; D uncertain. Germline CDR1 is SGDLS and CDR2 is YYNGEE. CDR3 length: 15 residues. V was clipped by 4 bases and J by 3 bases, with 13 bases between them. The CDR3, as DNA: TGTGCCAGCAGCCTTACTAATTTGGACACCGGGGAGCTGTTTTTT. Its protein product is CASSLTNLDTGELFF.

The V call is TRBV20-1, the J call TRBJ2-7; 7 nucleotides line up with TRBD2. The V gene's germline CDR1 is DFQATT and CDR2 SNEGSKA (reference sequence). Trimming removed 6 bases from V and 1 base from J; junction bases left unmatched: 12. CDR3 length: 15 amino acids. The CDR3 nucleotides read TGCAGTGCGGGAAGACTAGCCGTATTATCCTACGAGCAGTACGTC. Protein sequence: CSAGRLAVLSYEQYV.

This chain connects TRBV4-2 to TRBJ2-1, with 9 positions matching TRBD2. The V gene's germline CDR1 is LGHNA and CDR2 YNFKEQ. The V gene end was trimmed by 0 bases and the J gene end by 4 bases; junction bases not matched to a gene: 10. CDR3 length: 18 amino acids. Here the CDR3 DNA reads TGTGCCAGCAGCCAAGAGGGTAGCGGGAGTCTACGGTACAATGAGCAGTTCTTC. It translates to CASSQEGSGSLRYNEQFF.

This clonotype was seen at least ten times. The V and J genes are TRBV7-2 and TRBJ1-1, with TRBD1 matching 7 bases. In germline, CDR1 is SGHTA, CDR2 FQGNSA. V shed 5 bases and J 1 base; nucleotides not matched to a gene: 7. The CDR3 spans 15 residues. DNA for the CDR3: TGTGCCAGCAGCCCCCGGGACAGACAGAACACTGAAGCTTTCTTT. It encodes CASSPRDRQNTEAFF.

This clonotype has more than one count but fewer than ten. V gene TRBV4-1 combines with J gene TRBJ2-1; 8 bases align to TRBD2. V shed 4 bases, J shed 8 bases, and the junction held 7 bases outside the gene matches. Germline loops: CDR1 MGHRA, CDR2 YSYEKL. The CDR3 runs 14 residues. CDR3 region: CASSLKRESYEQFF. CDR3 coding DNA: TGCGCCAGCAGCCTCAAGCGGGAGTCGTATGAGCAGTTCTTC.

The chain has TRBV6-1 and TRBJ2-7, with 10 bases identical to TRBD1. In germline, CDR1 is MNHNS, CDR2 SASEGT. V lost 6 bases to trimming and J lost 5 bases; unmatched junction nucleotides: 13. This CDR3 comprises 16 residues. The CDR3 coding sequence is TGTGCCAGCAGCACTCCCCGGGACAGGGGTAGCCACGAGCAGTACGTC. Translation: CASSTPRDRGSHEQYV.

The J gene is TRBJ2-7, the V gene TRBV6-5, with 7 bases lining up with TRBD1. The CDR3 has 14 residues. After removal of 4 bases from V and 4 bases from J, the junction contained 7 bases not matched to a gene. CDR1 and CDR2 from the germline V gene are MNHEY and SVGAGI. The CDR3 DNA is TGTGCCAGCAGTTTAGGGGGCCTCCAATACGAGCAGTACGTC. Its protein is CASSLGGLQYEQYV.

In its sample, this clonotype was seen a few times. The chain carries TRBV10-1 and TRBJ1-1, with 10 bases identical to TRBD1. Germline-derived CDR1 and CDR2 are WNHNN and SYGVQD (reference sequence). V lost 2 bases to trimming and J lost 5 bases; unmatched junction nucleotides: 2. This CDR3 comprises 14 residues. CDR3 sequence (DNA): TGCGCCAGCAGTGAGGGGACAGGGGAAACTGAAGCTTTCTTT. Amino acids: CASSEGTGETEAFF.

The J gene is TRBJ2-1, the V gene TRBV7-3; D is undetermined. V dropped 2 bases and J dropped 9 bases, with 14 bases sitting between them. This CDR3 spans 14 amino acids. Germline CDR1 reads SGHTA; CDR2 reads FQGTGA. This CDR3 is CASSLLPSSGEQFF. Here the CDR3 DNA reads TGTGCCAGCAGCTTATTGCCTAGTTCGGGTGAGCAGTTCTTC.

This sequence joins TRBV12-3 or TRBV12-4 and TRBJ1-1; tentative D call: TRBD1 (6 bases). V lost 5 bases to trimming and J lost 5 bases, with 18 bases between them. The CDR3 spans 15 residues. This chain's CDR3 is CASSHPGGARTEAFF. CDR3 DNA: TGTGCCAGCAGTCATCCGGGGGGGGCAAGGACTGAAGCTTTCTTT.

This clonotype has ten or more counts. This sequence joins TRBV24-1 and TRBJ2-1; D unclear. The ends were cut back, 0 bases at V and 4 bases at J, with 6 bases in the middle. Germline assignment: CDR1 KGHDR and CDR2 SFDVKD. CDR3 length: 14 residues. The CDR3 protein is CATSDLRAYNEQFF. CDR3 DNA sequence: TGTGCCACCAGTGATTTGAGGGCGTACAATGAGCAGTTCTTC.